A single T cell receptor beta chain is shown here with its context. Its antigen is as yet unknown. The data are from a study of cytomegalovirus exposure and HLA in healthy donors. Study-level points and caveats: HLA alleles were associated with 17,000 or so TCR beta sequences in a later analysis at 0.05 false discovery rate. A link between a missense DCLRE1C variant and TCR beta V- and J-gene trimming emerged from a later analysis. As a later analysis revealed, the rate of TCR association differed by HLA locus, with DRB1 most and HLA-C fewest.

The PCR made use of 60 Vbeta and 13 Jbeta primers. Clones were read by immunoSEQ multiplex PCR, and TCRdb kept only the in-frame ones, dropping some. The data contain approximately 93,000 clones, 75% to 80% of them seen just once; the ten biggest clones take up about 3.8%. Germline values: CDR1 LNHDA, CDR2 SQIVND (reference sequence). There are 17 residues in the CDR3. J lost 7 bases, V lost 4 bases, and 15 bases had no gene match. The sample was PBMCs. This clonotype originated in a woman between 35 and 50 years old in good health and CMV-seronegative. The chain links TRBV19 to TRBJ2-1; 8 bases align to TRBD2. Written as DNA, the CDR3 is TGTGCCAGTAGTACCTCTTCAGCGGGGGTCAGAGGGAATGAGCAGTTCTTC. Its translation: CASSTSSAGVRGNEQFF.